The clone carrying this T cell receptor beta chain was found many times. In TCRdb, the 5' RACE reads were re-called with MiXCR into one record per CDR3 protein. The repertoire holds 40,000 to 45,000 distinct CDR3 sequences, with more than 4.5% as singletons. The CDR3 is made up of 15 amino acids. V lost 4 bases, J lost 7 bases, and 8 bases stayed unmatched. Germline values: CDR1 MDHEN, CDR2 SYDVKM. The data are from a study of T cells of healthy individuals. This TCR derives from a human donor in good health. V and J are TRBV28 and TRBJ1-4; 8 bases are shared with TRBD1. This CDR3 reads CASSSLDRDGEKLFF. CDR3 DNA sequence: TGTGCCAGCAGTTCCTTGGACAGGGACGGTGAAAAACTGTTTTTT.